Listed here is a single T cell receptor beta chain. These data belong to a study of OX40 agonist ivuxolimab in advanced cancers. Libraries were prepared by immunoSEQ multiplex PCR; TCRdb keeps only in-frame clonotypes and omits some of them. The table has approximately 74,000 clones, 90% seen once. The specimen was CD4+ or CD8+ T cells sorted from blood, collected in a trial of the OX40 agonist ivuxolimab. The source is an adult with an advanced solid tumor such as melanoma, head and neck, liver or kidney cancer.

The CDR3 here is CASSPPGRSGYTF. The CDR3 DNA follows: TGTGCCAGCTCACCACCGGGGAGATCTGGCTACACCTTC. J is TRBJ1-2 and V is TRBV18; D remains ambiguous. CDR1 and CDR2 (germline): KGHSH, LQKENI. V dropped 0 bases and J dropped 7 bases, with 9 bases sitting between them. The CDR3 runs to 13 residues.